This TCR beta chain comes out of a study of cytomegalovirus exposure and HLA in healthy donors. Study observations and caveats: As a later analysis revealed, most CMV-associated TCR beta chains appeared HLA-restricted.

The donors comprised healthy bone marrow donors. This CDR3 has 13 amino acids. V was clipped by 2 bases and J by 6 bases, with 8 bases between them. CDR1 is MNHNS, CDR2 SASEGT, per germline. This clone was detected a few times. What it binds is unknown. 13 Jbeta primers and 60 Vbeta primers were used for the PCR. Some clones are missing from TCRdb's copy, which holds only in-frame ones; the method was immunoSEQ multiplex PCR. The sample includes 150,000 to 200,000 clones, 84% of them seen just once. The rearrangement uses TRBV6-1 and TRBJ1-5; no firm D call. The origin of this receptor is a man between 18 and 29 years old in good health and CMV-seronegative. Material: PBMCs. Written as DNA, the CDR3 is TGTGCCAGCAGTGAACCCCCGGTTCAGCCCCAGCATTTT. Its translation is CASSEPPVQPQHF.